The T cell receptor beta chain under discussion was sequenced for a study of T cell repertoires in cytomegalovirus infection (dated by TCRdb to the late 2010s). As for the study more broadly: The peptide stimulations were aimed at well-studied HLA-B-restricted epitopes as well as recently identified HLA-C-restricted CMV epitopes, whose presentation resists viral immunomodulation. Because public TCR beta signatures pointed to carriage of CMV infection together with the matching HLA type, the HLA type of each donor mattered for the analysis.

Interpreted using the paper, the treatment or condition label stands for: in vitro stimulation with specific CMV peptide epitopes to enrich CMV-specific T cells. The CDR3, from cysteine to phenylalanine, totals 14 residues. Kept here is only the CDR3 DNA, which spans 42 bases and is read in frame from base 1. The V end loses 5 bases and the J end loses 4 bases, and a stretch of 15 bases separates them. The germline V gene (reference sequence) specifies MNHEY as CDR1 and SMNVEV as CDR2. The full study reports these points: In both this cohort and an independent cohort of some 350 donors, the cumulative frequency of public TCR beta family members distinguished carriers of CMV infection plus the relevant HLA type. The ex vivo response was dominated by HLA-C-restricted CMV-specific TCR beta clonotypes, which also provided the single most frequent clonotype in two of eight donors.

TCRdb names Illumina HiSeq 1500 as the instrument used. TCRdb reran the public reads through fastp at Q25 and MiXCR, keeping productive beta chains. Every CDR3 protein is listed once, alongside the most common genes and DNA of its rows. The sample table holds fewer than 850,000 distinct CDR3 sequences, of which 25% to 30% were seen once. The top ten clonotypes cover around 13% of the sample. In this sample, this clonotype turned up a few times. What this receptor recognizes is not known. Within one base of it there is no much larger clone, and no base qualities were kept. Here the sequenced sample was cultured CD8+ T cells from PBMCs, taken from culture after CMV antigen stimulation. The TCR was taken from a human donor in good health (CMV status not recorded). Some clones in this sample may be carry-over from other donors' samples. In this chain, TRBV27 is recombined with TRBJ2-7; no confident D gene assignment can be made. The DNA sequence reads TGTGCCAGCAGTCCCAACCCAGGAACATACGAGCAGTACTTC. Its translation is CASSPNPGTYEQYF.